One and the same sample provided the 23 T cell receptor beta chains below, sequenced in a study of blood T cell repertoires in COVID-19 (dated by TCRdb to 2018 to 2021). The library was produced with the immunoSEQ multiplex PCR assay. TCRdb limited this immuneACCESS table to in-frame rearrangements with V and J called. A share of clones is missing; checked studies link under half to unresolved V genes, and the rest is unexplained. Recorded for this sample are 150,000 to 200,000 clones; approximately 86% of them occurred a single time. 20% to 25% of the sample is in the top ten clones. Sample: PBMCs or T cells enriched from blood (not recorded which). These receptors came from a woman aged 40 to 50 in a cohort exposed to, infected with or recovered from COVID-19 (not recorded which).

The sample holds a few counts of this clone. CDR3 protein: CSVKGGTEAFF. DNA for the CDR3: TGCAGCGTAAAAGGGGGCACTGAAGCTTTCTTT. The chain recombines TRBV29-1 with TRBJ1-1; a possible D gene is TRBD1 (6 bases). The V and J ends lost 6 bases and 4 bases respectively, with 9 bases between them. The V gene's germline CDR1 is SQVTM and CDR2 ANQGSEA. The CDR3 covers 11 residues. Full variable domain (rest looked up from reference TRBV29-1 and TRBJ1-1): SAVISQKPSRDICQRGTSLTIQCQVDSQVTMMFWYRQQPGQSLTLIATANQGSEATYESGFVIDKFPISRPNLTFSTLTVSNMSPEDSSIYLCSVKGGTEAFFGQGTRLTVV.

The J gene is TRBJ1-1, the V gene TRBV19, with a weak D call TRBD1 (5 bases). Trimming left V 5 bases short and J 4 bases short, with 11 bases between. CDR3 size: 13 residues. The germline V gene has CDR1 LNHDA and CDR2 SQIVND (reference sequence). The CDR3 region is CASSVGGVTEAFF. Here the CDR3 DNA reads TGTGCCAGTAGTGTTGGGGGGGTCACTGAAGCTTTCTTT.

The chain carries TRBV7-9 and TRBJ2-1; 8 bases map to TRBD2. Trimming cost V 6 bases and J 5 bases; bases outside gene matches: 12. Per the germline V gene, CDR1 is SEHNR and CDR2 is FQNEAQ (reference sequence). There are 16 residues in the CDR3. The CDR3 bases are TGTGCCAGCAGACGAAGGGTGGTAGCGGGAAACAATGAGCAGTTCTTC. This gives the protein CASRRRVVAGNNEQFF.

The count of this clone is one. This chain links TRBV28 with TRBJ1-2; TRBD1 might be the D (5 bases). Trimming removed 4 bases from V and 13 bases from J, with 16 bases in between. Germline V gene lookup returns CDR1 MDHEN and CDR2 SYDVKM. This CDR3 has 12 amino acids. The CDR3 coding sequence is TGTGCCAGCAGTTGGGGGGGGACCCGGGGCACCTTC. It yields the protein CASSWGGTRGTF.

J is TRBJ1-2 and V is TRBV28, with D possibly TRBD1 on 5 matching bases. The CDR3 has 17 amino acids. Trimming took 1 base from V and 8 from J, leaving 23 bases between them. Germline V CDR1 and CDR2: MDHEN, SYDVKM. The CDR3 sequence is CASSLSPSAGTYGGYTF. The CDR3, as DNA: TGTGCCAGCAGTTTATCCCCCTCGGCAGGGACTTATGGAGGCTACACCTTC.

CDR3 in amino acids: CASSPSTYGYTF. The CDR3 nucleotides are TGTGCCAGCAGTCCAAGCACCTATGGCTACACCTTC. The chain is built from TRBV6-2 or TRBV6-3 and TRBJ1-2; D gene uncertain. The CDR3 totals 12 residues. Germline assignment: CDR1 MNHEY and CDR2 SVGEGT. Trimming removed 5 bases at V and 4 bases at J, with 8 bases between.

The rearrangement joins TRBV7-2 to TRBJ1-1; D ambiguous. The CDR3 loop spans 13 amino acids. The V end lost 1 base, the J end lost 2 bases, and 5 bases lay between the germline ends. Germline V gene lookup returns CDR1 SGHTA and CDR2 FQGNSA. CDR3: CASSLVANTEAFF. CDR3 in DNA: TGTGCCAGCAGCTTAGTAGCTAACACTGAAGCTTTCTTT.

The chain uses TRBV28 and TRBJ2-5, with D perhaps TRBD2 (6 bases). The germline CDR1 and CDR2 sequences are MDHEN and SYDVKM. The CDR3 extends over 14 amino acids. The ends were cut back, 3 bases at V and 2 bases at J, with 10 bases in the middle. The CDR3 DNA sequence: TGTGCCAGCAGTTTCACGGGGGTTCAAGAGACCCAGTACTTC. Protein sequence: CASSFTGVQETQYF. Filled out from reference TRBV28 and TRBJ2-5, the complete variable domain reads DVKVTQSSRYLVKRTGEKVFLECVQDMDHENMFWYRQDPGLGLRLIYFSYDVKMKEKGDIPEGYSVSREKKERFSLILESASTNQTSMYLCASSFTGVQETQYFGPGTRLLVL.

This chain links TRBV9 with TRBJ2-1; D unresolved. The ends were cut back, 4 bases at V and 1 base at J, with 18 bases in the middle. This CDR3 region has 17 residues. Germline values: CDR1 SGDLS, CDR2 YYNGEE. CDR3 nucleotide sequence: TGTGCCAGCAGCCCAAGATCCAGCGCCGGTTCCTACAATGAGCAGTTCTTC. Translating it yields CASSPRSSAGSYNEQFF.

This clone was observed a handful of times. The chain uses TRBV7-9 and TRBJ1-3, with TRBD1 as a possible D gene (6 bases). V was cut by 5 bases and J by 3 bases, with 14 bases left in between. The CDR3 has 15 residues. CDR1 is SEHNR and CDR2 is FQNEAQ in the germline V gene (reference sequence). CDR3 sequence: CASSPTGNGGNTIYF. The CDR3 nucleotides read TGTGCCAGCAGCCCAACAGGGAACGGTGGAAACACCATATATTTT.

The chain links TRBV12-3 or TRBV12-4 to TRBJ2-3; the D gene is possibly TRBD2 (6 bases). V lost 3 bases to trimming and J lost 4 bases, with 8 bases between them. CDR3 length: 13 residues. CDR3 residues: CASSFSGADTQYF. The CDR3 DNA reads as TGTGCCAGCAGTTTTAGCGGCGCAGATACGCAGTATTTT.

The genes are TRBV13 and TRBJ2-7; 12 nucleotides match TRBD2. Per the germline V gene, CDR1 is PRHDT and CDR2 is FYEKMQ (reference sequence). The V and J ends lost 3 bases and 5 bases, in that order; junction bases with no gene match: 2. The CDR3 length is 14 residues. In nucleotides, the CDR3 is TGTGCCAGCAGCTTGACTAGCGGGAGTAACGAGCAGTACTTC. It is translated as CASSLTSGSNEQYF.

The J gene is TRBJ2-3, the V gene TRBV29-1; 10 nucleotides align to TRBD2. Germline CDR1 SQVTM, CDR2 ANQGSEA. The CDR3 loop spans 13 amino acids. Germline trimming cut 4 bases from V and 6 bases from J; bases unmatched to any gene: 4. CDR3 DNA sequence: TGCAGCGTTGCTGAAGCGGGAGGGGATACGCAGTATTTT. Encoded protein: CSVAEAGGDTQYF.

The V call is TRBV2, the J call TRBJ2-2; D not certain. This CDR3 spans 14 amino acids. Germline loops: CDR1 SNHLY, CDR2 FYNNEI. V dropped 6 bases and J dropped 6 bases, with 14 bases sitting between them. As DNA, the CDR3 is TGTGCCAGCAGAGCGACCAAAACGGCCGGGGAGCTGTTTTTT. The encoded protein is CASRATKTAGELFF. Full variable domain (rest looked up from reference TRBV2 and TRBJ2-2): EPEVTQTPSHQVTQMGQEVILRCVPISNHLYFYWYRQILGQKVEFLVSFYNNEISEKSEIFDDQFSVERPDGSNFTLKIRSTKLEDSAMYFCASRATKTAGELFFGEGSRLTVL.

This rearrangement joins TRBV4-2 to TRBJ1-5, with D possibly matching TRBD1 (6 bases). Germline CDR1 is LGHNA and CDR2 is YNFKEQ. V was clipped by 0 bases and J by 4 bases, with 13 bases between them. The CDR3 has 16 residues. CDR3 protein: CASSQEFPRGNQPQHF. The CDR3 DNA follows: TGTGCCAGCAGCCAAGAATTCCCTAGGGGGAATCAGCCCCAGCATTTT.

The rearrangement uses TRBV6-5 and TRBJ1-1, with 10 nucleotides matching TRBD1. Germline V lookup: CDR1 MNHEY, CDR2 SVGAGI. The CDR3 loop spans 14 amino acids. Trimming removed 7 bases from V and 4 bases from J; junction bases left unmatched: 6. CDR3 in amino acids: CASNDRGLGTEAFF. DNA of the CDR3: TGTGCCAGCAACGACAGGGGGCTTGGCACTGAAGCTTTCTTT.

The chain employs TRBV11-2 and TRBJ2-5; 9 positions match TRBD1. Germline V gene lookup returns CDR1 SGHAT and CDR2 FQNNGV. J gave up 2 bases and V 10 bases, and 14 bases lay outside the gene matches. CDR3 size: 16 residues. The CDR3 reads CAKRVYWGTGQETQYF. CDR3 DNA: TGTGCCAAACGGGTATACTGGGGGACAGGGCAAGAGACCCAGTACTTC.

The CDR3 spells CASSPGRPLNQPQHF. Written as DNA, the CDR3 is TGTGCCAGCAGTCCTGGGAGACCGCTAAATCAGCCCCAGCATTTT. V gene TRBV6-5 combines with J gene TRBJ1-5; no firm D call. CDR1 MNHEY and CDR2 SVGAGI come from the germline V gene. V was shortened by 5 bases and J by 4 bases, with 15 bases between the two germline ends. The CDR3 length is 15 residues.

V usage is TRBV7-8 and J usage is TRBJ1-3, with 8 bases lining up with TRBD1. The trim removed 4 bases at V and 5 bases at J, leaving 7 bases unmatched. The CDR3 consists of 15 residues. Looked up from germline, CDR1 is SGHVS and CDR2 is FQNEAQ. The CDR3 sequence is CASSSDRARRNTIYF. CDR3 nucleotides: TGTGCCAGCAGCTCGGACAGGGCAAGGAGAAACACCATATATTTT.

This clone was found a few times. For the CDR3, the DNA is TGTGCCAGTAGTATAGGGGCAGATACCTACGAGCAGTACTTC. It specifies CASSIGADTYEQYF. The gene calls are TRBV19 and TRBJ2-7, with D unresolved. Per germline, CDR1 LNHDA and CDR2 SQIVND (reference sequence). This CDR3 is built from 14 residues. V dropped 1 base and J dropped 2 bases, with 9 bases sitting between them.

The CDR3 region has the DNA TGTGCCACCAGTGATAGAACGACTAGCGGGAGGGCGGGAGATACGCAGTATTTT. It translates to CATSDRTTSGRAGDTQYF. The V gene is TRBV24-1, the J gene TRBJ2-3; 14 nucleotides match TRBD2. Germline V CDR1 and CDR2: KGHDR, SFDVKD. V shed 3 bases, J shed 5 bases, and the junction held 9 bases outside the gene matches. CDR3 length: 18 residues.

The genes are TRBV27 and TRBJ2-7; a possible D gene is TRBD1 (6 bases). Germline assignment: CDR1 MNHEY and CDR2 SMNVEV (reference sequence). There are 13 residues in the CDR3. Trimming stripped 3 bases from V and 6 bases from J, with 12 bases between. CDR3 DNA sequence: TGTGCCAGCAGTTTCCCCGGACAGAGCGAGCAGTACTTC. This gives the protein CASSFPGQSEQYF.

The chain combines TRBV6-2 or TRBV6-3 with TRBJ2-7, with 9 bases fitting TRBD2. This CDR3 is built from 15 residues. CDR1 MNHEY and CDR2 SVGEGT come from the germline V gene. With 4 bases clipped from V and 0 bases from J, the junction kept 4 bases outside the gene matches. CDR3 nucleotide sequence: TGTGCCAGCAGTTTAGCGGGAGTCCCCTCCTACGAGCAGTACTTC. This gives the protein CASSLAGVPSYEQYF.